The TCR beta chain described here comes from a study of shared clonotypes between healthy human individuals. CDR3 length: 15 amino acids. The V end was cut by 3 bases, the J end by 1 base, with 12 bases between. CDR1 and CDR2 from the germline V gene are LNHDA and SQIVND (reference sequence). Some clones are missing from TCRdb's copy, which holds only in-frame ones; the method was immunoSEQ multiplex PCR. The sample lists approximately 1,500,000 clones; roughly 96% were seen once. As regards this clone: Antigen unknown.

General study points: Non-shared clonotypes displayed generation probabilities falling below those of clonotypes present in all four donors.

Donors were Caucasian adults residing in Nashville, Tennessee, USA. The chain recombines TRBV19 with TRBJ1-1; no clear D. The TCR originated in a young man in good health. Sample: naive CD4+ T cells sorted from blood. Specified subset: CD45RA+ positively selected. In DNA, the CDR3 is TGTGCCAGTAGTATCCCCGCGGGGTGGAACACTGAAGCTTTCTTT. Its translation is CASSIPAGWNTEAFF.